This passage covers 11 T cell receptor beta chains from one sample sequenced in a study of T cells in Graves' hyperthyroidism and ophthalmopathy. It was RNA transcripts that yielded the amplified TCR beta CDR3 regions. RT-PCR in the first round (using the HTBI primer set) targeted the TCR CDR3. TCRdb passed the multiplex PCR reads through MiXCR, listing each CDR3 protein once. The sample shows a few hundred thousand distinct CDR3 sequences, 15% to 17% of them seen only once. The sequenced sample consisted of blood. These receptors all come from a woman aged 18-35 years with Graves' hyperthyroidism that later progressed to Graves' ophthalmopathy.

This chain joins TRBV6-1 and TRBJ2-7; tentative D call: TRBD2 (5 bases). The CDR3 totals 14 residues. The germline CDR1 and CDR2 sequences are MNHNS and SASEGT. Trimming removed 5 bases at V and 0 bases at J, with 11 bases between. CDR3 bases: TGTGCCAGCAGTCCAGACGGGAACTCCTACGAGCAGTACTTC. As protein: CASSPDGNSYEQYF.

This clonotype appeared many times. V usage is TRBV4-3 and J usage is TRBJ2-7, with D perhaps TRBD2 (5 bases). Between the trimmed V and J ends, which lost 1 base and 6 bases, there was a span of 13 bases. CDR1 LGHNA and CDR2 YSLEER come from the germline V gene. The CDR3 extends over 14 amino acids. The CDR3 reads CASSQGVGLSEQYF. The CDR3 DNA sequence: TGCGCCAGCAGCCAAGGGGTAGGACTCTCCGAGCAGTACTTC.

This clonotype was counted only a few times. The genes are TRBV7-9 and TRBJ1-1, with TRBD1 matching 9 bases. The V gene end was trimmed by 4 bases and the J gene end by 6 bases; junction bases not matched to a gene: 12. Germline V lookup: CDR1 SEHNR, CDR2 FQNEAQ (reference sequence). CDR3 length: 16 amino acids. CDR3 in amino acids: CASSSYTGTGIPEAFF. The CDR3 DNA is TGTGCCAGCAGCTCCTATACCGGGACAGGGATCCCTGAAGCTTTCTTT.

Many counts were recorded for this clonotype. J is TRBJ2-6 and V is TRBV2, with D hard to call. Germline CDR1 reads SNHLY; CDR2 reads FYNNEI. CDR3 length equals 13 residues. Trimming took 6 bases from V and 4 from J, leaving 7 bases between them. DNA of the CDR3: TGTGCCAGCAGAGTAGGGGGGGCCAACGTCCTGACTTTC. It encodes CASRVGGANVLTF.

The rearrangement links TRBV9 to TRBJ2-2; the match to TRBD2 covers 7 bases. The CDR3 is 15 residues long. Per germline, CDR1 SGDLS and CDR2 YYNGEE. V lost 4 bases and J lost 3; bases outside the gene matches: 6. CDR3 residues: CASSTGTMHTGELFF. The CDR3, as DNA: TGTGCCAGCAGCACCGGGACTATGCACACCGGGGAGCTGTTTTTT. Supplemented by reference TRBV9 and TRBJ2-2, the full variable domain reads DSGVTQTPKHLITATGQRVTLRCSPRSGDLSVYWYQQSLDQGLQFLIQYYNGEERAKGNILERFSAQQFPDLHSELNLSSLELGDSALYFCASSTGTMHTGELFFGEGSRLTVL.

At least ten counts were recorded for this clonotype. The V gene is TRBV27, the J gene TRBJ1-1; D unclear. The germline V gene has CDR1 MNHEY and CDR2 SMNVEV (reference sequence). The CDR3 contains 17 residues. V lost 4 bases, J lost 0 bases, and 18 bases lay in between. CDR3 amino acids: CASSSYLRPLMNTEAFF. The CDR3 bases are TGTGCCAGCAGTTCCTACCTACGACCCTTAATGAACACTGAAGCTTTCTTT.

This chain joins TRBV7-2 and TRBJ1-3; D is possibly TRBD1 (6 bases). CDR1 is SGHTA, CDR2 FQGNSA, per germline. V was clipped by 5 bases and J by 0 bases, with 14 bases between them. This CDR3 is built from 16 residues. The CDR3 here is CASSPHGGSSGNTIYF. The DNA of the CDR3 is TGTGCCAGCAGCCCCCATGGGGGCTCCTCTGGAAACACCATATATTTT.

This clonotype was detected ten times or more. DNA of the CDR3: TGTGCCAGCAGCGTAGGGGGGGACCAAGAGACCCAGTACTTC. Its protein product is CASSVGGDQETQYF. The V gene is TRBV7-9, the J gene TRBJ2-5, with TRBD2 as a possible D gene (7 bases). Per germline, CDR1 SEHNR and CDR2 FQNEAQ (reference sequence). The CDR3 consists of 14 residues. Trimming removed 5 bases from V and 0 bases from J, with 10 bases in between.

This clonotype was counted at least ten times. The chain employs TRBV20-1 and TRBJ1-2; possibly TRBD1 for D (6 bases). V dropped 3 bases and J dropped 2 bases, with 7 bases sitting between them. The CDR3 contains 12 residues. CDR1 is DFQATT, CDR2 SNEGSKA, per germline (reference sequence). The CDR3 here is CSASGQNYGYTF. The CDR3 region has the DNA TGCAGTGCTAGCGGACAGAACTATGGCTACACCTTC.

This clonotype was recorded at least ten times. The V call is TRBV7-8, the J call TRBJ1-1, with no clear D. V lost 1 base to trimming and J lost 1 base, with 7 bases between them. This CDR3 contains 14 residues. The V gene's germline CDR1 is SGHVS and CDR2 FQNEAQ. The CDR3 sequence: CASSLGAQNTEAFF. As DNA, the CDR3 is TGTGCCAGCAGCTTAGGTGCACAGAACACTGAAGCTTTCTTT.

This clonotype occurred many times. The V gene is TRBV7-8, the J gene TRBJ2-4; weak D call: TRBD2 (7 bases). Germline values: CDR1 SGHVS, CDR2 FQNEAQ. The CDR3 is 16 residues long. Trimming stripped 5 bases from V and 0 bases from J, with 14 bases between. This chain's CDR3 is CASSTGRGLAKNIQYF. CDR3 in DNA: TGTGCCAGCAGCACAGGGAGGGGGTTAGCCAAAAACATTCAGTACTTC.